This TCR beta chain was captured by sequencing in a study of T cell clonotyping in hematopoietic cell transplantation. Study results and limitations: At the given depth, recipient repertoires were over 97% de novo clonotypes.

Generated by immunoSEQ multiplex PCR, the TCRdb table keeps only in-frame clones and is missing some. The sample lists approximately 42,000 clones; approximately 95% were seen once. Comment on this clone: Its antigen is unknown.

Per the germline V gene, CDR1 is SQVTM and CDR2 is ANQGSEA. The length of the CDR3 is 16 residues. Trimming took off 4 bases at V and 7 bases at J, with 23 bases between the two ends. The sequence derives from a man under 40 in good health. Some clones in this sample may be carry-over from other donors' samples. The sample was peripheral blood mononuclear cells. This chain connects TRBV29-1 to TRBJ2-1; TRBD1 might be the D (8 bases). The CDR3 DNA reads as TGCAGCGTTGTTAGACAGGGGAGGGGAGTTATGAATGAGCAGTTCTTC. Translating it yields CSVVRQGRGVMNEQFF.